Reported below is one T cell receptor beta chain. Antigen: not known. Noted treatment: oral pan-JAK inhibitor, 5-10 mg twice daily. Alopecia areata patients provided lesional scalp punch biopsies and peripheral blood. Sequencing templates came from extracted RNA that was reverse transcribed into cDNA. The data were produced by immunoSEQ multiplex PCR, yet TCRdb's version contains in-frame clones alone and is incomplete. The repertoire includes some 150,000 clones, approximately 90% of them detected once, and about 12% sits in the top ten. This sample is drawn from a study of CD8+ T cells in alopecia areata. Study information: The tofacitinib course ran for 6 to 18 months and was followed by 6 months off drug. Study results and caveats: The study found higher clonality in lesional than normal scalp, especially in alopecia totalis/universalis. It was observed that many expanded lesional clones persisted in scalp and blood during tofacitinib.

The CDR3 has 14 amino acids. V was cut by 3 bases and J by 2 bases, with 11 bases left in between. CDR1 and CDR2 from the germline V gene are SGHDN and FVKESK. The V call is TRBV14, the J call TRBJ2-7, with D possibly TRBD1 on 5 matching bases. This specimen was CD8+ T cells sorted from blood, taken at week 4, from a patient treated with tofacitinib. The receptor's source is a human donor with alopecia areata. This chain's CDR3 is CASSQETVTYEQYF. The DNA of the CDR3 is TGTGCCAGCAGCCAGGAGACAGTCACCTACGAGCAGTACTTC. Combining the CDR3 with reference TRBV14 and TRBJ2-7 gives the whole variable domain EAGVTQFPSHSVIEKGQTVTLRCDPISGHDNLYWYRRVMGKEIKFLLHFVKESKQDESGMPNNRFLAERTGGTYSTLKVQPAELEDSGVYFCASSQETVTYEQYFGPGTRLTVT.